The following is a T cell receptor (beta chain) sequence with its context. This sample is drawn from a study of blood T cell repertoires in COVID-19. Study as a whole: Researchers got acute and convalescent COVID-19 samples from the United States, Italy and Spain.

The J segment lost 5 bases and the V segment lost 2 bases, leaving 10 bases of the junction unmatched. Per the germline V gene, CDR1 is MGHRA and CDR2 is YSYEKL. CDR3 length equals 16 residues. Clones were sequenced by immunoSEQ multiplex PCR, and TCRdb holds only the in-frame ones, with some missing. The data hold over 300,000 clones, with 65% to 85% observed a single time. What was sequenced was peripheral blood. This sequence was found in a woman between 45 and 65 years old with acute or convalescent COVID-19. The chain has TRBV4-1 and TRBJ1-2; 8 bases are a match to TRBD1. The CDR3, as DNA: TGCGCCAGCAGCCAACCCAGGACAGGGACCGCTTATGGCTACACCTTC. Translating gives CASSQPRTGTAYGYTF.